Shown below are 14 T cell receptor beta chains from a single sample sequenced in a study of OX40 agonist ivuxolimab in advanced cancers. Generated by immunoSEQ multiplex PCR, the TCRdb table keeps only in-frame clones and is missing some. The repertoire consists of around 68,000 clones, with roughly nine tenths occurring once and the leading ten covering about 0.3%. Sequenced here: CD4+ or CD8+ T cells sorted from blood, sampled in a trial of the OX40 agonist ivuxolimab. The source of these receptors is an adult with an advanced solid tumor such as melanoma, head and neck, liver or kidney cancer.

V is TRBV27 and J is TRBJ2-1, with D perhaps matching TRBD1 (5 bases). V was trimmed by 3 bases and J by 13 bases, leaving 10 bases between them. This CDR3 is built from 11 residues. Germline loops: CDR1 MNHEY, CDR2 SMNVEV (reference sequence). The CDR3 is CASSFDRSQFF. As DNA, the CDR3 is TGTGCCAGCAGTTTTGACAGATCCCAGTTCTTC.

The V gene is TRBV12-5, the J gene TRBJ2-1; 9 nucleotides line up with TRBD2. Germline V CDR1 and CDR2: LGHNT, FRNRAP. Germline trimming cut 0 bases from V and 9 bases from J; bases unmatched to any gene: 9. The CDR3 sequence is 16 residues long. CDR3 DNA sequence: TGTGCTAGTGGTTTGGTAGTAGCGGGAGTTGGTAGTGAGCAGTTCTTC. This encodes CASGLVVAGVGSEQFF. Full variable domain (remainder filled in from reference TRBV12-5 and TRBJ2-1): DARVTQTPRHKVTEMGQEVTMRCQPILGHNTVFWYRQTMMQGLELLAYFRNRAPLDDSGMPKDRFSAEMPDATLATLKIQPSEPRDSAVYFCASGLVVAGVGSEQFFGPGTRLTVL.

The chain has TRBV18 and TRBJ1-1, with D unresolved. This CDR3 spans 13 amino acids. V gave up 5 bases and J gave up 1 base, with 8 bases separating them. CDR1 KGHSH and CDR2 LQKENI come from the germline V gene. The CDR3 DNA follows: TGTGCCAGCTCATTAGCAGAGAACACTGAAGCTTTCTTT. Translation gives CASSLAENTEAFF.

The chain couples TRBV2 to TRBJ1-2, with D possibly matching TRBD1 (6 bases). Trimming pared 4 bases from V and 5 bases from J, leaving 11 bases between. The CDR3 totals 13 residues. The V gene's germline CDR1 is SNHLY and CDR2 FYNNEI. CDR3 sequence: CASSAEGTYGYTF. The CDR3 coding sequence is TGTGCCAGCAGTGCTGAGGGGACATATGGCTACACCTTC.

This clone was detected once. The chain carries TRBV10-2 and TRBJ1-1, with 8 bases lining up with TRBD1. CDR3 length: 15 amino acids. J gave up 4 bases and V 6 bases, and 10 bases lay outside the gene matches. In germline, CDR1 is WSHSY, CDR2 SAAADI. The CDR3 nucleotides are TGCGCCAGCAGCCGTGCAGGACAGGGAGGCACTGAAGCTTTCTTT. It specifies CASSRAGQGGTEAFF.

This clone was observed a single time. The rearrangement uses TRBV19 and TRBJ2-7; TRBD2 might be the D (6 bases). This CDR3 region has 15 residues. V dropped 5 bases and J dropped 0 bases, with 14 bases sitting between them. Per the germline V gene, CDR1 is LNHDA and CDR2 is SQIVND (reference sequence). CDR3 DNA: TGTGCCAGTAGTCGGGTTGGGGGGAGCTCCTACGAGCAGTACTTC. Protein: CASSRVGGSSYEQYF.

The chain is built from TRBV5-1 and TRBJ2-1; TRBD2 agrees at 7 bases. This CDR3 comprises 15 residues. The V gene end was trimmed by 0 bases and the J gene end by 6 bases; junction bases not matched to a gene: 6. The germline CDR1 and CDR2 sequences are SGHRS and YFSETQ. CDR3 DNA: TGCGCCAGCAGCTTGGCCGGGGGAGGGCCCAATGAGCAGTTCTTC. Translation gives CASSLAGGGPNEQFF. Based on the CDR3 plus reference TRBV5-1 and TRBJ2-1, the full variable domain is KAGVTQTPRYLIKTRGQQVTLSCSPISGHRSVSWYQQTPGQGLQFLFEYFSETQRNKGNFPGRFSGRQFSNSRSEMNVSTLELGDSALYLCASSLAGGGPNEQFFGPGTRLTVL.

The chain carries TRBV28 and TRBJ2-2; TRBD1 aligns across 9 bases. The CDR3 covers 15 residues. The germline V gene has CDR1 MDHEN and CDR2 SYDVKM. V shed 5 bases, J shed 5 bases, and the junction held 6 bases outside the gene matches. CDR3 region: CASSRPDRGTGELFF. CDR3 nucleotides: TGTGCCAGCAGTCGACCGGACAGGGGTACCGGGGAGCTGTTTTTT.

CDR3 sequence reads: CASSLALNPPNTIYF. The CDR3, as DNA: TGTGCCAGCAGCTTAGCATTGAACCCCCCAAACACCATATATTTT. V is TRBV7-8 and J is TRBJ1-3; D is unclear. Germline V lookup: CDR1 SGHVS, CDR2 FQNEAQ. Trimming took off 0 bases at V and 6 bases at J, with 12 bases between the two ends. This CDR3 is built from 15 residues.

The chain is built from TRBV6-6 and TRBJ2-4, with 7 bases that match TRBD1. Germline V gene data show CDR1 as MNHNY and CDR2 as SVGAGI (reference sequence). This CDR3 comprises 15 residues. The V gene end was trimmed by 6 bases and the J gene end by 1 base; junction bases not matched to a gene: 6. The CDR3 reads CASSPTGDAKNIQYF. In nucleotides, the CDR3 is TGTGCCAGCAGCCCCACAGGGGACGCCAAAAACATTCAGTACTTC.

V is TRBV18 and J is TRBJ1-2; 8 bases map to TRBD1. Germline lookup yields CDR1 KGHSH and CDR2 LQKENI. The CDR3 sequence is 16 residues long. The V segment lost 2 bases and the J segment 4 bases; nucleotides outside the gene matches: 9. CDR3 DNA: TGTGCCAGCTCACCAACGGACAGGGCCCTGGGCTATGGCTACACCTTC. This encodes CASSPTDRALGYGYTF.

This sequence joins TRBV4-1 and TRBJ1-1; a weak D match, TRBD1 (6 bases). Per the germline V gene, CDR1 is MGHRA and CDR2 is YSYEKL. This CDR3 comprises 15 residues. V was shortened by 0 bases and J by 8 bases, with 16 bases between the two germline ends. The CDR3 bases are TGCGCCAGCAGCCAAGAGACCGGGGGCATTCGGGAAGCTTTCTTT. Its translation: CASSQETGGIREAFF.

This sequence joins TRBV28 and TRBJ1-2, with TRBD1 identical over 10 bases. Germline V gene sequence: CDR1 MDHEN, CDR2 SYDVKM. With V trimmed by 4 bases and J by 4 bases, 12 bases remained unmatched. The CDR3 extends over 17 amino acids. DNA for the CDR3: TGTGCCAGCAGTTCCCCCGGGGCGACAGGGGGCGGCTATGGCTACACCTTC. This gives the protein CASSSPGATGGGYGYTF.

V and J are TRBV11-2 and TRBJ1-4, with D perhaps TRBD1 (5 bases). CDR3 length: 18 amino acids. Trimming stripped 5 bases from V and 11 bases from J, with 30 bases between. Germline V lookup: CDR1 SGHAT, CDR2 FQNNGV. CDR3 sequence (DNA): TGTGCCAGCAGCCCCGACCCCCGGGGCCTTGATTGGCCAAAGAAACTGTTTTTT. Its translation: CASSPDPRGLDWPKKLFF.